This T cell receptor beta chain was found in a study of CD8 T cells in ankylosing spondylitis. Study outcomes and limitations: Past research had described some motif variants in reactive arthritis synovial fluid and blood.

This clonotype was seen at least ten times. Its antigen is undetermined. CDR1 is SQVTM and CDR2 is ANQGSEA in the germline V gene. V was cut by 7 bases and J by 1 base, with 10 bases left in between. The CDR3 runs to 13 residues. MiXCR was run by TCRdb on the 5' RACE reads, yielding one entry per CDR3 protein. The repertoire holds hundreds of thousands of distinct CDR3 sequences, with 15% to 20% as singletons. Source material: blood, either unsorted or a sorted T cell fraction (not recorded which). This TCR derives from a male donor with ankylosing spondylitis or in good health (not recorded which). The J gene is TRBJ2-2, the V gene TRBV29-1; possible D gene TRBD2, 7 bases. CDR3 in amino acids: CSAGGQNTGELFF. The CDR3 DNA is TGCAGCGCCGGGGGGCAGAACACCGGGGAGCTGTTTTTT.